Given below is one T cell receptor beta chain in context. The sample belongs to a study of control samples from healthy donors and cancer patients. TCRdb's table, derived via immunoSEQ multiplex PCR, lists solely in-frame clones and lacks some. The sample has approximately 98,000 clones; about 80% are singletons. CDR1 and CDR2 from the germline V gene are WSHSY and SAAADI. The ends lost 2 bases at V and 5 bases at J; junction bases unmatched: 4. The CDR3 loop spans 15 amino acids. The source material was blood. This chain links TRBV10-2 with TRBJ1-5, with 9 bases identical to TRBD1. This TCR was recovered from a man aged 18 to 29 in good health. CDR3 residues: CASSERQGVDQPQHF. CDR3 in DNA: TGCGCCAGCAGTGAGCGACAGGGGGTTGATCAGCCCCAGCATTTT.